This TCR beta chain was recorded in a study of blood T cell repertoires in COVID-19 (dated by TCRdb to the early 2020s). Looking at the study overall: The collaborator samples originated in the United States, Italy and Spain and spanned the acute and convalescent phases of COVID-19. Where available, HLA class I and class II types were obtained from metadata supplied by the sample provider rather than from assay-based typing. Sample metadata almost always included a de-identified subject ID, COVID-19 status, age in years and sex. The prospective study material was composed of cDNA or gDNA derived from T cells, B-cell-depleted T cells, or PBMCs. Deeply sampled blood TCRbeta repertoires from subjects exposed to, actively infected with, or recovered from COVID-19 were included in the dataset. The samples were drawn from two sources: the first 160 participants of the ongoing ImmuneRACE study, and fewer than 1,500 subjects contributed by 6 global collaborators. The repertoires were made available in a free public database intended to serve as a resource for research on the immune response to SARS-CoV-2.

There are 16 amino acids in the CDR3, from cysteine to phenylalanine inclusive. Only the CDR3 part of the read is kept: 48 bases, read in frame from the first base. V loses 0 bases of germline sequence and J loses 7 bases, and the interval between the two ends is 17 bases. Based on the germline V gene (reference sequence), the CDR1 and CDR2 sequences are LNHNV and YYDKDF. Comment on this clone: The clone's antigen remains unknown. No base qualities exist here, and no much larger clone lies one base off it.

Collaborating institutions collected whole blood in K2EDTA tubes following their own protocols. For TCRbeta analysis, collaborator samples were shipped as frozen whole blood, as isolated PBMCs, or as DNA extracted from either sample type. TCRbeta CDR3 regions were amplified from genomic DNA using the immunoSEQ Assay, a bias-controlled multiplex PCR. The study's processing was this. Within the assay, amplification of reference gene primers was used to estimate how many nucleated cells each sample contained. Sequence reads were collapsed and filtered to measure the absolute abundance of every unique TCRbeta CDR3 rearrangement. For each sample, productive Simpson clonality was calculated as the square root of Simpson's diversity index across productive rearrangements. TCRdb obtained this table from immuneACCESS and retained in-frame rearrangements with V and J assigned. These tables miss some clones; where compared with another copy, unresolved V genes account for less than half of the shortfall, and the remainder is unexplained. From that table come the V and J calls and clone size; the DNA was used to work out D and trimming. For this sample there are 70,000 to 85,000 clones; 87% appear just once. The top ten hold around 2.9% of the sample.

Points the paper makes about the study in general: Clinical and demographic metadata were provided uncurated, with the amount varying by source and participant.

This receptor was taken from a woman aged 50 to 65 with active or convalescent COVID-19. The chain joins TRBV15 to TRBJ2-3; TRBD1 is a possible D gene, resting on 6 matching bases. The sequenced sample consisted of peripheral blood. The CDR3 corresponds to CATSRDPRGMGYTQYF. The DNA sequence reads TGTGCCACCAGCAGAGATCCGAGGGGGATGGGGTATACGCAGTATTTT.